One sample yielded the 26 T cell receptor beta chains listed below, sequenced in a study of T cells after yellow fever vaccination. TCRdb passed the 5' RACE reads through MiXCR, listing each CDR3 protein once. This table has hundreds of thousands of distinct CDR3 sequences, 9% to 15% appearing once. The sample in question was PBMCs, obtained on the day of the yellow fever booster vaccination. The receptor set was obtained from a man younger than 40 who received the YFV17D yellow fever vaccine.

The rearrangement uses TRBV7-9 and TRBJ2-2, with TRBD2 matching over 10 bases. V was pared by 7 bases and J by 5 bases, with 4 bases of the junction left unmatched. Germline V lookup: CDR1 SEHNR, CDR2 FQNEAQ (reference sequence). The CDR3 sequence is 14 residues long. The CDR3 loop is CASIPLAGTGELFF. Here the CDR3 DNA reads TGTGCCAGCATCCCACTAGCGGGAACCGGGGAGCTGTTTTTT.

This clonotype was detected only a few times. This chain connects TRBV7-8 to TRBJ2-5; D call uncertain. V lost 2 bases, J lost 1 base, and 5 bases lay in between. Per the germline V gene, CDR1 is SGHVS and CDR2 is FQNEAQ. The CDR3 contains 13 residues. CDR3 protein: CASSLMVQETQYF. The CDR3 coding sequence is TGTGCCAGCAGCTTAATGGTCCAAGAGACCCAGTACTTC.

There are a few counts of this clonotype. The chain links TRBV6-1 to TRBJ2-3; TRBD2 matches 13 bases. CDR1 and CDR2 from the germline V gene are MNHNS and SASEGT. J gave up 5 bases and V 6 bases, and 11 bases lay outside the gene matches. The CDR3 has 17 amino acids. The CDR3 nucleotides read TGTGCCAGCAGCCCAAGGACTAGCGGGAGCTTTTTAGATACGCAGTATTTT. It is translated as CASSPRTSGSFLDTQYF.

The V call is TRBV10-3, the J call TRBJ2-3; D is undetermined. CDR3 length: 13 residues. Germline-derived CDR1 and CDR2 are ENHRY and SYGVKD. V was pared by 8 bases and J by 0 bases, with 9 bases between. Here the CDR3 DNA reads TGTGCCATCTCGGCGGTGAGCACAGATACGCAGTATTTT. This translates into CAISAVSTDTQYF.

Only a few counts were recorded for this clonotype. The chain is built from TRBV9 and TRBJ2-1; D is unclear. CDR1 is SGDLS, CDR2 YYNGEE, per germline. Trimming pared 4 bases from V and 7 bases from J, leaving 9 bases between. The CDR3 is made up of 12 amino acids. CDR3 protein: CASSSFVNEQFF. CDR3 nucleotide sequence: TGTGCCAGCAGCTCATTTGTTAATGAGCAGTTCTTC.

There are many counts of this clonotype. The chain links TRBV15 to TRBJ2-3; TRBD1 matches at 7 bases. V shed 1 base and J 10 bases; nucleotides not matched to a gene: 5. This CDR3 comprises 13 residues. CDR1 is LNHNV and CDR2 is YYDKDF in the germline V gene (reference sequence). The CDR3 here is CATSRAMQGAQYF. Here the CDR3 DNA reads TGTGCCACCAGCAGAGCGATGCAGGGGGCGCAGTATTTT. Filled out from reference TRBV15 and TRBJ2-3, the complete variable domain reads DAMVIQNPRYQVTQFGKPVTLSCSQTLNHNVMYWYQQKSSQAPKLLFHYYDKDFNNEADTPDNFQSRRPNTSFCFLDIRSPGLGDTAMYLCATSRAMQGAQYFGPGTRLTVL.

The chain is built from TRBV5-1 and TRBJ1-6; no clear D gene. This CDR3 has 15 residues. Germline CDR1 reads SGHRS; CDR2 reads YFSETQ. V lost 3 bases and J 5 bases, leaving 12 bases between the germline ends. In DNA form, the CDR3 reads TGCGCCAGCAGCTCAGAGGAGGCGAATAATTCACCCCTCCACTTT. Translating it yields CASSSEEANNSPLHF. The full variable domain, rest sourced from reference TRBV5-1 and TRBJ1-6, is KAGVTQTPRYLIKTRGQQVTLSCSPISGHRSVSWYQQTPGQGLQFLFEYFSETQRNKGNFPGRFSGRQFSNSRSEMNVSTLELGDSALYLCASSSEEANNSPLHFGNGTRLTVT.

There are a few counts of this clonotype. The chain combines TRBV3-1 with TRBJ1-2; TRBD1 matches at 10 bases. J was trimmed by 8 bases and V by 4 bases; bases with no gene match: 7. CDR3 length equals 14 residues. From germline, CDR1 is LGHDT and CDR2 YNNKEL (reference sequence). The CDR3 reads CASSPRQGASGYTF. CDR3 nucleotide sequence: TGTGCCAGCAGCCCCCGACAGGGGGCGTCCGGCTACACCTTC.

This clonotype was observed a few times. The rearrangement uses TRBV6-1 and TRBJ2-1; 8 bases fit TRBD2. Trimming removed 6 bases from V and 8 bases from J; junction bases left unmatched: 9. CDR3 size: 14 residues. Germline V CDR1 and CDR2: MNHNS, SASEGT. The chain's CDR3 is CASSPVTAGDEQFF. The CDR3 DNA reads TGTGCCAGCAGCCCCGTGACAGCGGGGGATGAGCAGTTCTTC.

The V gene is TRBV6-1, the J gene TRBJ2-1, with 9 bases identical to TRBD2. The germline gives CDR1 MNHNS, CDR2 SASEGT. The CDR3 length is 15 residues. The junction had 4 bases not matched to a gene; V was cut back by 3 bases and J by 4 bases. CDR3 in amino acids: CASSDRLAEYNEQFF. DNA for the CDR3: TGTGCCAGCAGTGACCGACTAGCGGAGTACAATGAGCAGTTCTTC.

The CDR3 region has the DNA TGTGCCAGCAGTTACGCCGGGGACGGACTCTATGGCTACACCTTC. This encodes CASSYAGDGLYGYTF. The chain recombines TRBV6-5 with TRBJ1-2, with D tentatively TRBD1 (5 bases). Trimming stripped 2 bases from V and 4 bases from J, with 14 bases between. CDR1 is MNHEY, CDR2 SVGAGI, per germline. The CDR3 contains 15 residues.

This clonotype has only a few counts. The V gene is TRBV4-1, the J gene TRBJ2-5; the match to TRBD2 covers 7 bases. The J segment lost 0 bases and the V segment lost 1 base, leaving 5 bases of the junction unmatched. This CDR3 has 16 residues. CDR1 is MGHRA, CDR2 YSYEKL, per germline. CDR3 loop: CASSQASSGDQETQYF. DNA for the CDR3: TGCGCCAGCAGCCAAGCCTCTAGCGGAGACCAAGAGACCCAGTACTTC.

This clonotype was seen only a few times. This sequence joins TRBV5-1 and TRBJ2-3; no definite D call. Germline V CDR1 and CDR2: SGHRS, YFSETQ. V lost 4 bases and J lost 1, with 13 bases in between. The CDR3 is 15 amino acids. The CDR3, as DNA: TGCGCCAGCAGCGTTACAGTCCCCGGCACAGATACGCAGTATTTT. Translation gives CASSVTVPGTDTQYF.

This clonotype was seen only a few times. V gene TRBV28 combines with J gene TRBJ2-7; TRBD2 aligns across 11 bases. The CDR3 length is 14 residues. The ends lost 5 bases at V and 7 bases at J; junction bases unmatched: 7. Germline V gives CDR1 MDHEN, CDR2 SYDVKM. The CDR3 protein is CASSLLAGGGEQYF. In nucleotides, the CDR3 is TGTGCCAGCAGTCTCCTAGCGGGAGGTGGAGAGCAGTACTTC.

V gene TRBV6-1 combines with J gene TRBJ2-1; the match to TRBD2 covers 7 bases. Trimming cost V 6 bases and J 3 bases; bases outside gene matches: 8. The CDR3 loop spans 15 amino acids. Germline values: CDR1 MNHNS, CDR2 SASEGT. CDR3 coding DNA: TGTGCCAGCAGAGCGGGATTAGTCAGCTACAATGAGCAGTTCTTC. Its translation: CASRAGLVSYNEQFF.

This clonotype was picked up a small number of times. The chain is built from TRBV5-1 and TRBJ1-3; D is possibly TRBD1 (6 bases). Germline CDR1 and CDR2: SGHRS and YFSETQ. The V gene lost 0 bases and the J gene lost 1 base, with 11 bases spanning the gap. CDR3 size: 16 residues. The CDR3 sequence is CASSLEVGASGNTIYF. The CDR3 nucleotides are TGCGCCAGCAGCTTGGAGGTGGGGGCGTCTGGAAACACCATATATTTT.

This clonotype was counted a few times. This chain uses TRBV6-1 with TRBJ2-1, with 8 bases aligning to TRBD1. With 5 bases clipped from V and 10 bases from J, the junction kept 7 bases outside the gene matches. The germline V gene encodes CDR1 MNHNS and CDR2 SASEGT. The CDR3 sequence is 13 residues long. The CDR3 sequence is CASSQLPGGEQFF. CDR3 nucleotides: TGTGCCAGCAGTCAACTTCCAGGGGGCGAGCAGTTCTTC.

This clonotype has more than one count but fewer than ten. The CDR3 loop is CASSSGTETYEQYF. Here the CDR3 DNA reads TGTGCCAGCAGTTCCGGGACGGAAACCTACGAGCAGTACTTC. This chain uses TRBV28 with TRBJ2-7; D may match TRBD1 or TRBD2 (5 bases each). CDR3 length equals 14 residues. V was clipped by 4 bases and J by 2 bases, with 12 bases between them. Germline V gene data show CDR1 as MDHEN and CDR2 as SYDVKM.

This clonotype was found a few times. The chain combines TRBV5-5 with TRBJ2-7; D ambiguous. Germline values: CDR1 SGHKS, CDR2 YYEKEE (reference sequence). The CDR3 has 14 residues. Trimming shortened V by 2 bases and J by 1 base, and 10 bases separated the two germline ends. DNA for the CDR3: TGTGCCAGCAGCTTATCAGCGTTATCCTACGAGCAGTACTTC. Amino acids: CASSLSALSYEQYF.

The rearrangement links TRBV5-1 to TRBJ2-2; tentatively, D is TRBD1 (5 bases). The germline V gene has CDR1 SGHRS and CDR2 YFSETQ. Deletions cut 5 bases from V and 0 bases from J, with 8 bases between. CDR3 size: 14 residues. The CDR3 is CASRETANTGELFF. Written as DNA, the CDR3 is TGCGCCAGCAGGGAGACAGCGAACACCGGGGAGCTGTTTTTT.

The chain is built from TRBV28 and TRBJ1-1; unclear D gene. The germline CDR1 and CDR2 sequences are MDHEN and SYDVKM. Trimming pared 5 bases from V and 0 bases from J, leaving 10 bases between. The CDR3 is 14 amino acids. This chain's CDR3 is CASSTLGLNTEAFF. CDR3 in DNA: TGTGCCAGCAGTACCTTGGGCTTGAACACTGAAGCTTTCTTT. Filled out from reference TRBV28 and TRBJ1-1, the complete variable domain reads DVKVTQSSRYLVKRTGEKVFLECVQDMDHENMFWYRQDPGLGLRLIYFSYDVKMKEKGDIPEGYSVSREKKERFSLILESASTNQTSMYLCASSTLGLNTEAFFGQGTRLTVV.

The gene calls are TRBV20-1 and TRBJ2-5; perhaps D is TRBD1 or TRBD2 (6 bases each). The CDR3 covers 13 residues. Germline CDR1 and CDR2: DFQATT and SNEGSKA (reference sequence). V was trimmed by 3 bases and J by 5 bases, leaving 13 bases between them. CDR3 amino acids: CSARKGGMETQYF. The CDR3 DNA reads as TGCAGTGCTAGGAAGGGGGGAATGGAGACCCAGTACTTC.

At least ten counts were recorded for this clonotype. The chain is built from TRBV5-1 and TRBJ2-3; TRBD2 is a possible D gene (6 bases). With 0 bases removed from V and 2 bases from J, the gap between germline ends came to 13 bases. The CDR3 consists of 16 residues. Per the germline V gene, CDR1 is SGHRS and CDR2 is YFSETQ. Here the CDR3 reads CASSLAPSAYTDTQYF. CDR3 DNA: TGCGCCAGCAGCTTGGCCCCTAGCGCGTACACAGATACGCAGTATTTT.

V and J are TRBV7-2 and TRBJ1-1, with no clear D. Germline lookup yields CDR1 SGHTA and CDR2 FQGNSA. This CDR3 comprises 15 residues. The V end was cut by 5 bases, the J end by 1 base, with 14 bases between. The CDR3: CASSQDGFRNTEAFF. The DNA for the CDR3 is TGTGCCAGCAGCCAAGATGGGTTTAGGAACACTGAAGCTTTCTTT.

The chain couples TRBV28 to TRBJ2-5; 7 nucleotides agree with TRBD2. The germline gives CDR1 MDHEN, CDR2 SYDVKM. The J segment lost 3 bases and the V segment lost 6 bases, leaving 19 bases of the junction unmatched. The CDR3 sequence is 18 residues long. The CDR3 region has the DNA TGTGCCAGCAGAACTACTCAACTTCACGGGACTACCGAAGAGACCCAGTACTTC. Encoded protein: CASRTTQLHGTTEETQYF.

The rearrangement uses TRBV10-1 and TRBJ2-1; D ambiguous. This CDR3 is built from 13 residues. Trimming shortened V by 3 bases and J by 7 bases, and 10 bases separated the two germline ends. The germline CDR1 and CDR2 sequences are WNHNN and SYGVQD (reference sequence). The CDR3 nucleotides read TGCGCCAGCAGTGATGTGGGTCCGAATGAGCAGTTCTTC. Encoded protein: CASSDVGPNEQFF.